This T cell receptor beta chain originates from a study of post-analysis software for immune sequencing data. The wider study: Disease trajectories encompassed relapsing-remitting, secondary progressive and progressive-relapsing multiple sclerosis.

The study, taken as a whole, reports: Under F measure analysis, samples from one preparation batch co-clustered strongly. Elevated frequency relative to controls characterized 4 or 5 TRBV segments in patients, TRBV5-6, TRBV5-1 and TRBV20-1 among them. Diversity measured as normalized Chao1 was significantly lower in multiple sclerosis patients than in controls.

Turning to this clonotype: What it binds is unknown.

cDNA libraries of TCR beta carried unique molecular identifiers. TCRdb called the PCR reads again in MiXCR, with one record for every CDR3 protein. The sample includes some 500,000 distinct CDR3 sequences, roughly 45% of them seen just once. V was pared by 0 bases and J by 2 bases, with 11 bases between. Germline CDR1 DFQATT, CDR2 SNEGSKA (reference sequence). CDR3 length equals 14 residues. Sequencing was performed on blood. This chain connects TRBV20-1 to TRBJ2-7; D unresolved. The TCR comes from a girl aged 5 to 17 with multiple sclerosis. The DNA for the CDR3 is TGCAGTGCTAGAGATGGCGAAACCGCCTACGAGCAGTACTTC. As protein: CSARDGETAYEQYF.